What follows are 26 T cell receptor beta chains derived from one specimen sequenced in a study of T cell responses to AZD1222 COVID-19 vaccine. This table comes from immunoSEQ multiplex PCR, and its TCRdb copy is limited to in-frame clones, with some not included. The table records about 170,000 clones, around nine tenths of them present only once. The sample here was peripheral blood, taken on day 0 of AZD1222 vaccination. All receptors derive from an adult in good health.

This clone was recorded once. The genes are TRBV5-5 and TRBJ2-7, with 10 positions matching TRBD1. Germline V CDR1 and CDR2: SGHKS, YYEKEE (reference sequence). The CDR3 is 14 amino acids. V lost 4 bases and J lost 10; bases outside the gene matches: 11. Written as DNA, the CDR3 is TGTGCCAGCAGCCTGACAGGGGGCCCCCAATCACAGTACTTC. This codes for CASSLTGGPQSQYF.

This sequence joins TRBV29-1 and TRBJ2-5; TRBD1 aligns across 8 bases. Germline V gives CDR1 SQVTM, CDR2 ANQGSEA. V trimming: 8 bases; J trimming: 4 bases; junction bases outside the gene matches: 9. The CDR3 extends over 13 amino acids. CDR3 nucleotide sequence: TGCAGCATCCCCGACAGGGGAAGAGAGACCCAGTACTTC. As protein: CSIPDRGRETQYF.

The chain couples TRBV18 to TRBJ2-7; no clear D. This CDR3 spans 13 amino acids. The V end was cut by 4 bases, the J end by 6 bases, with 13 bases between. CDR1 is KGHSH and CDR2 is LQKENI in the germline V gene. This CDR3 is CASSQALKTEQYF. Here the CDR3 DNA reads TGTGCCAGCTCACAAGCCCTTAAGACCGAGCAGTACTTC.

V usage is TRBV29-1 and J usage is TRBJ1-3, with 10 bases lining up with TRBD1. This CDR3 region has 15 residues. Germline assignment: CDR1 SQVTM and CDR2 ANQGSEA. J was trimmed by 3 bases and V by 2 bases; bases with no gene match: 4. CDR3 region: CSVEMGQGFGNTIYF. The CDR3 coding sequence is TGCAGCGTTGAAATGGGACAGGGGTTTGGAAACACCATATATTTT.

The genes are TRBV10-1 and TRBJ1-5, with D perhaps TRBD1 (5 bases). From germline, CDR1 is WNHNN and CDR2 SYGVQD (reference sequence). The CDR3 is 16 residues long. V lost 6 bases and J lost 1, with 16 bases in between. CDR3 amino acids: CASRTQRGRSNQPQHF. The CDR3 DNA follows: TGCGCCAGCAGAACTCAGAGGGGCCGGAGCAATCAGCCCCAGCATTTT.

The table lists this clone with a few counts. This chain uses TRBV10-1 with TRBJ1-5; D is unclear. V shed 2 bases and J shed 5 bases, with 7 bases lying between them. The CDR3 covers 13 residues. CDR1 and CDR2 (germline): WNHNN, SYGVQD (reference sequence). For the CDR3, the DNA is TGCGCCAGCAGTGAGGGGTTACATCAGCCCCAGCATTTT. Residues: CASSEGLHQPQHF.

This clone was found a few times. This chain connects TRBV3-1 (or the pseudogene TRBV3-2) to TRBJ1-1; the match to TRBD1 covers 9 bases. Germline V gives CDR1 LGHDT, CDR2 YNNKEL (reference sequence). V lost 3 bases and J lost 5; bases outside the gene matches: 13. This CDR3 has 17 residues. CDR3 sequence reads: CASSHGRTGAPGTEAFF. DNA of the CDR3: TGTGCCAGCAGCCATGGGAGGACAGGGGCCCCGGGGACTGAAGCTTTCTTT.

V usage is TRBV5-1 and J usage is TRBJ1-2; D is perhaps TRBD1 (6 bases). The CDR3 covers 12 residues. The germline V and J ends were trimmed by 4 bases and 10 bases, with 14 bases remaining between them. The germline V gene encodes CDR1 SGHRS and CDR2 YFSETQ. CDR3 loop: CASSPTGPDYTF. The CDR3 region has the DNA TGCGCCAGCAGCCCGACAGGTCCGGACTACACCTTC.

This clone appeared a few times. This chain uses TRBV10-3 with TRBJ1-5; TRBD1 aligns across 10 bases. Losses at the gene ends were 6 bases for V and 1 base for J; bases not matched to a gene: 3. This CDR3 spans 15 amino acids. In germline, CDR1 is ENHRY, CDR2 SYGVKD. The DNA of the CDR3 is TGTGCCATCAGCCCGGGACAGGGGAGCAATCAGCCCCAGCATTTT. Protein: CAISPGQGSNQPQHF.

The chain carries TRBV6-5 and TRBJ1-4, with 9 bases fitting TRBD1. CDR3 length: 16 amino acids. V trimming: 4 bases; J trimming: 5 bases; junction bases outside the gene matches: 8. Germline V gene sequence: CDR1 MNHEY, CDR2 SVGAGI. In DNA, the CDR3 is TGTGCCAGCAGTTTCCTGGGACAGGGAGGAAATGAAAAACTGTTTTTT. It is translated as CASSFLGQGGNEKLFF.

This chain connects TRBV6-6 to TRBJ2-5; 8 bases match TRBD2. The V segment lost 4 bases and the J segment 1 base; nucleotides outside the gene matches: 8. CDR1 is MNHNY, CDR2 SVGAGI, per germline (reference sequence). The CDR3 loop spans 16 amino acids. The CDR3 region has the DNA TGTGCCAGCAGTTCTTTAGCGGGGATCGTCCAAGAGACCCAGTACTTC. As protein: CASSSLAGIVQETQYF.

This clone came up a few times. The CDR3 nucleotides read TGCGCCAGCAGCCAAACACTTGAAAGGGGGAATCAGCCCCAGCATTTT. Protein: CASSQTLERGNQPQHF. The chain employs TRBV4-1 and TRBJ1-5, with D possibly being TRBD1 (6 bases). CDR3 length equals 16 residues. Deletions cut 2 bases from V and 4 bases from J, with 15 bases between. Per the germline V gene, CDR1 is MGHRA and CDR2 is YSYEKL.

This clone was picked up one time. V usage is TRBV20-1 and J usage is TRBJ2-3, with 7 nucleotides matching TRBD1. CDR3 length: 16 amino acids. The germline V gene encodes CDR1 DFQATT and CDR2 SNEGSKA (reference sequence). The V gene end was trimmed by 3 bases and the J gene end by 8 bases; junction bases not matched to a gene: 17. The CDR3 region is CSASQRGRQGVVTQYF. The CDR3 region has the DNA TGCAGTGCTAGTCAACGTGGGCGGCAGGGGGTTGTTACGCAGTATTTT.

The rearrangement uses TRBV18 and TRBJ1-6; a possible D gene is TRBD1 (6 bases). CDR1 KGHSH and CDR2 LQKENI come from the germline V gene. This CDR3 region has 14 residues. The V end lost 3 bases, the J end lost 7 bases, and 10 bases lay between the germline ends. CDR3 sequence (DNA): TGTGCCAGCTCACCTGGGACAACGAATTCACCCCTCCACTTT. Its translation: CASSPGTTNSPLHF. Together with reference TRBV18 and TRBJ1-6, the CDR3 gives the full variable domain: NAGVMQNPRHLVRRRGQEARLRCSPMKGHSHVYWYRQLPEEGLKFMVYLQKENIIDESGMPKERFSAEFPKEGPSILRIQQVVRGDSAAYFCASSPGTTNSPLHFGNGTRLTVT.

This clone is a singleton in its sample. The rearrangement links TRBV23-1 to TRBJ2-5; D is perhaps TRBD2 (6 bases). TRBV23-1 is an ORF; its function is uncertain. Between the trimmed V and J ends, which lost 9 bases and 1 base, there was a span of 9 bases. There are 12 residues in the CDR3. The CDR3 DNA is TGCGCCAGGCGGGACCGCCAAGAGACCCAGTACTTC. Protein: CARRDRQETQYF.

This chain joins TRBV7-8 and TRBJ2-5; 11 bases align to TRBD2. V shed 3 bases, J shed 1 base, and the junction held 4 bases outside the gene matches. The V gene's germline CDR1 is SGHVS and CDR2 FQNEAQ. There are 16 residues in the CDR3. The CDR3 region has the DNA TGTGCCAGCAGCTTTCTAGCGGGGGGATCCCAAGAGACCCAGTACTTC. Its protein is CASSFLAGGSQETQYF. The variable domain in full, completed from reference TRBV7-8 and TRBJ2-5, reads GAGVSQSPRYKVAKRGQDVALRCDPISGHVSLFWYQQALGQGPEFLTYFQNEAQLDKSGLPSDRFFAERPEGSVSTLKIQRTQQEDSAVYLCASSFLAGGSQETQYFGPGTRLLVL.

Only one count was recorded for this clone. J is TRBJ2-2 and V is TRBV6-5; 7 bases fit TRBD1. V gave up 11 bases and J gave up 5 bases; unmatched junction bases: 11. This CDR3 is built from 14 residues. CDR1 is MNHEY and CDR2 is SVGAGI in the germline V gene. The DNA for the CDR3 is TGTGCCGTGAAAGGGGGCGCGGTGACCGGGGAGCTGTTTTTT. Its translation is CAVKGGAVTGELFF.

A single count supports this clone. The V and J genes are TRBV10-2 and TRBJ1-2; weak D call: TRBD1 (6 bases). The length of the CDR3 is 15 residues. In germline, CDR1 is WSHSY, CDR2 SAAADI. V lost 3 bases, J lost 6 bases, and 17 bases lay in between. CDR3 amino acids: CASSELGQGINGYTF. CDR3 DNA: TGCGCCAGCAGTGAATTGGGCCAGGGGATCAATGGCTACACCTTC.

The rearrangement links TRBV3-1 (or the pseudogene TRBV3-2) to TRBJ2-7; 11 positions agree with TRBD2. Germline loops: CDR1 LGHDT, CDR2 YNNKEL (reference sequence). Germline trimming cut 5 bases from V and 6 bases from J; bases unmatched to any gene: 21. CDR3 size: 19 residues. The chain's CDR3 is CASSAYHGTSGRSVPEQYF. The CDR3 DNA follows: TGTGCCAGCAGCGCTTACCACGGCACTAGCGGGAGATCGGTCCCCGAGCAGTACTTC.

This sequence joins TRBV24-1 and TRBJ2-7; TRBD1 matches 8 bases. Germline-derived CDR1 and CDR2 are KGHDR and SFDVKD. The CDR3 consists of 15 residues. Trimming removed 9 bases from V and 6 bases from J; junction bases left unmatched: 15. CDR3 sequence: CATGDRNEAQGEQYF. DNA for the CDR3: TGTGCCACCGGGGACAGGAATGAGGCTCAAGGCGAGCAGTACTTC.

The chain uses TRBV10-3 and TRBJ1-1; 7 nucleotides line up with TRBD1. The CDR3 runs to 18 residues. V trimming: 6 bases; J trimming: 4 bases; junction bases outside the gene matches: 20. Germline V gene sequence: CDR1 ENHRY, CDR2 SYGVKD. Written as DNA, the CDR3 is TGTGCCATCAGGAGTTTAGGGGGCGCATTACCCGGGGGCACTGAAGCTTTCTTT. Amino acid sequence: CAIRSLGGALPGGTEAFF.

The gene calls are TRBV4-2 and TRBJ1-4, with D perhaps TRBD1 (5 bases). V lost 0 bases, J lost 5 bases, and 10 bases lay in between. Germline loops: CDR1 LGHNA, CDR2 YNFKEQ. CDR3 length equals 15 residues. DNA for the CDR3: TGTGCCAGCAGCCAAGAACCAGGGCCAAATGAAAAACTGTTTTTT. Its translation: CASSQEPGPNEKLFF.

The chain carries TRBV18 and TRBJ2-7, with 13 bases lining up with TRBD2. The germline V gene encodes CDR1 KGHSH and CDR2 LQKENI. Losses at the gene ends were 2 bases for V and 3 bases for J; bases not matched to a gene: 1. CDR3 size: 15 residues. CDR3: CASSPGTSGVYEQYF. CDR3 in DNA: TGTGCCAGCTCACCAGGGACTAGCGGGGTCTACGAGCAGTACTTC.

The CDR3 reads CASSYDSFDEQFF. CDR3 in DNA: TGTGCCAGCAGTTACGACTCCTTTGATGAGCAGTTCTTC. V is TRBV6-5 and J is TRBJ2-1, with D unresolved. Trimming took 2 bases from V and 8 from J, leaving 10 bases between them. The germline CDR1 and CDR2 sequences are MNHEY and SVGAGI. The CDR3 spans 13 residues.

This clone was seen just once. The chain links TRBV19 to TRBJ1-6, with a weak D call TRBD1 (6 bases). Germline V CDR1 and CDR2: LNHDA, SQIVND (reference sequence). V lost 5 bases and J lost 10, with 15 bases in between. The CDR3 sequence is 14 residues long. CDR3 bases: TGTGCCAGTAGTTACAGGGCAGGAGACTCACCCCTCCACTTT. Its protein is CASSYRAGDSPLHF.

For the CDR3, the DNA is TGCGCCAGCAGTTTGACAGGGACGCACACTGAAGCTTTCTTT. It encodes CASSLTGTHTEAFF. This rearrangement joins TRBV5-1 to TRBJ1-1; 7 bases map to TRBD1. CDR1 is SGHRS and CDR2 is YFSETQ in the germline V gene. V lost 5 bases, J lost 3 bases, and 7 bases stayed unmatched. This CDR3 is 14 amino acids long.